This T cell receptor beta chain came from a study of shared clonotypes between healthy human individuals. Study-level points and caveats: Estimated clonotype richness was generally higher in naive than memory subsets.

The input for sorted-subset replicate PCRs was 150 to 200 ng DNA, around 27,000 T cell genomes. Profiling relied on immunoSEQ multiplex PCR, and the TCRdb table lists in-frame clones only, not all of them. The sample carries around 560,000 clones, approximately 95% recorded once. CD45RO-negative cells were positively selected for CCR7, leaving out terminally differentiated effector memory CD45RA+ cells. Donors comprised only Caucasian adults living in Nashville, Tennessee. As concerns this clone: Its target is not known.

CDR1 and CDR2 from the germline V gene are MDHEN and SYDVKM. The CDR3 is made up of 14 amino acids. Trimming removed 5 bases from V and 7 bases from J, with 15 bases in between. The specimen was naive CD8+ T cells sorted from blood. The V and J genes are TRBV28 and TRBJ1-5, with a weak D call TRBD1 (6 bases). This receptor was identified in a woman between 25 and 40 years old in good health. CDR3 protein: CASSPQGMGQPQHF. In DNA form, the CDR3 reads TGTGCCAGCAGTCCCCAGGGGATGGGGCAGCCCCAGCATTTT.